Each of the 6 T cell receptor beta chains below was sequenced from the same sample in a study of low-dose radiotherapy and immunotherapy resistance in tumors. With TRAV- and TRBV-specific primers, first-strand cDNA was made, covering the alpha and beta chains. For amplifying TCRs, the PCR ran for 15 to 20 cycles with Phusion, which was used together with a constant-region primer and the adapter on the V primers. TCRdb processed the reads anew with MiXCR; each CDR3 protein has one entry. Found here are about 12,000 distinct CDR3 sequences, under 85% of them singletons; the top ten hold roughly 3.2%. These receptors came from a human donor with advanced metastatic prostate, ovarian, gallbladder or colorectal cancer (not recorded which). This table probably holds off-target reads from a library built for another chain.

This clonotype appeared a single time. V and J are TRBV6-1 and TRBJ1-4; TRBD1 is a possible D gene (6 bases). Germline loops: CDR1 MNHNS, CDR2 SASEGT. The germline V and J ends were trimmed by 7 bases and 4 bases, with 16 bases remaining between them. The CDR3 has 15 amino acids. The CDR3 region is CASTQQGLGNEKLFF. As DNA, the CDR3 is TGTGCCAGCACCCAACAGGGACTCGGTAATGAAAAACTGTTTTTT.

The chain recombines TRBV20-1 with TRBJ2-7; TRBD2 matches 9 bases. CDR1 and CDR2 (germline): DFQATT, SNEGSKA (reference sequence). The CDR3 extends over 19 amino acids. V shed 2 bases, J shed 0 bases, and the junction held 17 bases outside the gene matches. In DNA, the CDR3 is TGCAGTGCTAGACCACTTGGGCGGGAGGGCCTTTCTAACTCCTACGAGCAGTACTTC. Protein: CSARPLGREGLSNSYEQYF.

This clonotype was seen a handful of times. The chain has TRBV27 and TRBJ2-7; 7 bases align to TRBD1. The CDR3 length is 14 residues. With V trimmed by 6 bases and J by 4 bases, 9 bases remained unmatched. The germline CDR1 and CDR2 sequences are MNHEY and SMNVEV (reference sequence). The CDR3 coding sequence is TGTGCCAGCAGGCCCGAGGGGGCTGTTTACGAGCAGTACTTC. Its translation is CASRPEGAVYEQYF.

V usage is TRBV7-3 and J usage is TRBJ2-5, with TRBD2 identical over 10 bases. Germline V CDR1 and CDR2: SGHTA, FQGTGA. The CDR3 is 15 residues long. V shed 5 bases and J 4 bases; nucleotides not matched to a gene: 7. CDR3 sequence: CASSILAGPGETQYF. For the CDR3, the DNA is TGTGCCAGCAGCATACTAGCGGGACCAGGAGAGACCCAGTACTTC.

This clonotype was recorded only once. V gene TRBV4-3 combines with J gene TRBJ2-4; TRBD1 matches 10 bases. Germline CDR1 and CDR2: LGHNA and YSLEER. This CDR3 contains 17 residues. Trimming at V came to 4 bases and at J to 3 bases, leaving 9 bases not matched to a gene. CDR3 DNA: TGCGCCAGCAGCCGACGTTTTGGGACAGGGGACAAAAACATTCAGTACTTC. Its protein product is CASSRRFGTGDKNIQYF.

The V gene is TRBV4-2, the J gene TRBJ1-6, with D possibly matching TRBD1 (6 bases). Germline values: CDR1 LGHNA, CDR2 YNFKEQ. The CDR3 spans 15 residues. Trimming pared 1 base from V and 10 bases from J, leaving 14 bases between. The CDR3 protein is CASSQGGGRGSPLHF. The CDR3 bases are TGTGCCAGCAGCCAAGGTGGGGGGCGAGGGTCACCCCTCCACTTT.